This T cell receptor (beta chain) is from a study of vaccination and CD4 T cells after COVID-19. As for this clonotype: Its specificity is not known.

V gave up 0 bases and J gave up 0 bases; unmatched junction bases: 6. The CDR3 sequence is 18 residues long. Germline V CDR1 and CDR2: SGDLS, YYNGEE. Cultured CD4+ T-cell DNA underwent Oncomine TCR Beta short-read sequencing. TCRdb re-analysed the PCR reads in MiXCR, keeping a single row per CDR3 protein. This table has approximately 11,000 distinct CDR3 sequences, 45% to 55% appearing once. Treatment here: roughly 10-day PBMC culture with coronavirus spike peptide pools or control peptides (ViraFEST assay). The sequenced material came from CD4+ T cells from blood, cultured in vitro. The TCR sequence derives from a human donor who had recovered from COVID-19. The chain combines TRBV9 with TRBJ2-3, with 11 nucleotides matching TRBD2. The chain's CDR3 is CASSVGGSGGASTDTQYF. As DNA, the CDR3 is TGTGCCAGCAGCGTAGGTGGTAGCGGGGGGGCTAGCACAGATACGCAGTATTTT.